The rows below give T cell receptor beta chains drawn from one sample of a study of blood T cell repertoires in COVID-19. This table comes from immunoSEQ multiplex PCR, and its TCRdb copy is limited to in-frame clones, with some not included. The table includes approximately 210,000 clones, over 75% detected once. Sequencing input: peripheral blood. These receptor sequences come from a middle-aged woman who had recovered from COVID-19. Each CDR3 is given with its conserved first and last residue. The D gene is left open where the match is weak. The size field is filled for only some rows; it gives once, few, many or a size class.

NA	TRBV30	TRBJ2-3	TRBD1	CAWSSPGGAYYTDTQYF	TGTGCCTGGAGTTCCCCAGGGGGAGCATACTACACAGATACGCAGTATTTT
NA	TRBV29-1	TRBJ2-7	TRBD2	CSVEITSGTYEQYF	TGCAGCGTTGAAATCACTAGCGGGACCTACGAGCAGTACTTC
NA	TRBV28	TRBJ1-1	NA	CASSLGGGYTEAFF	TGTGCCAGCAGTTTGGGGGGGGGCTACACTGAAGCTTTCTTT
few	TRBV15	TRBJ1-5	NA	CATSRDPENQPQHF	TGTGCCACCAGCAGAGATCCGGAGAATCAGCCCCAGCATTTT
few	TRBV3-1/TRBV3-2	TRBJ2-7	TRBD1	CASSLTGSVYEQYF	TGTGCCAGCAGCCTGACAGGGAGTGTCTACGAGCAGTACTTC
once	TRBV6-2/TRBV6-3	TRBJ2-7	NA	CASSYGRTGRSYEQYF	TGTGCCAGCAGTTACGGGAGAACAGGGCGCTCCTACGAGCAGTACTTC
NA	TRBV7-8	TRBJ2-3	NA	CASSLAAASASTDTQYF	TGTGCCAGCAGCTTAGCAGCGGCTAGCGCGTCCACAGATACGCAGTATTTT
NA	TRBV6-5	TRBJ2-1	TRBD2	CASRKAGGSYNEQFF	TGTGCCAGCAGAAAAGCGGGAGGGTCCTACAATGAGCAGTTCTTC
NA	TRBV7-3	TRBJ2-2	TRBD2	CASSPTSLAGTGELFF	TGTGCCAGCAGCCCAACCTCGCTAGCGGGTACCGGGGAGCTGTTTTTT
NA	TRBV4-3	TRBJ2-1	TRBD2	CASSPRERGSYNEQFF	TGCGCCAGCAGCCCTAGAGAGCGGGGCTCCTACAATGAGCAGTTCTTC
NA	TRBV7-6	TRBJ2-7	NA	CASSSTGGRTYEQYF	TGTGCCAGCAGCTCGACAGGCGGACGTACCTACGAGCAGTACTTC
many	TRBV6-4	TRBJ2-1	TRBD2	CASSPSAGTYNEQFF	TGTGCCAGCAGTCCATCAGCGGGAACGTACAATGAGCAGTTCTTC
NA	TRBV25-1	TRBJ2-1	TRBD2	CASSESSGEGNEQFF	TGTGCCAGCAGTGAATCTAGCGGGGAGGGTAATGAGCAGTTCTTC
once	TRBV3-1/TRBV3-2	TRBJ2-7	NA	CASSPWWRATSYEQYF	TGTGCCAGCAGCCCCTGGTGGAGGGCCACTTCCTACGAGCAGTACTTC
NA	TRBV5-8	TRBJ1-2	NA	CASSETGNYGYTF	TGTGCCAGCAGCGAAACAGGGAACTATGGCTACACCTTC
few	TRBV19	TRBJ2-1	NA	CASSIEAGYPYNEQFF	TGTGCCAGTAGTATAGAGGCGGGTTATCCCTACAATGAGCAGTTCTTC
many	TRBV9	TRBJ2-3	TRBD2	CASSEGLAVSTDTQYF	TGTGCCAGCAGCGAGGGACTAGCGGTTAGCACAGATACGCAGTATTTT
NA	TRBV30	TRBJ2-1	TRBD2	CAWTSLAGPPYHNEQFF	TGTGCCTGGACGTCGCTAGCGGGACCCCCTTACCACAATGAGCAGTTCTTC
NA	TRBV28	TRBJ2-7	TRBD1	CASSPETGGALEQYF	TGTGCCAGCAGTCCAGAAACAGGGGGCGCGCTCGAGCAGTACTTC
few	TRBV9	TRBJ1-4	TRBD1	CASSVDGTGGEKLFF	TGTGCCAGCAGCGTAGACGGGACAGGTGGCGAAAAACTGTTTTTT
NA	TRBV28	TRBJ2-2	NA	CASSPPGDTGELFF	TGTGCCAGCAGCCCCCCCGGAGACACCGGGGAGCTGTTTTTT
NA	TRBV30	TRBJ1-5	NA	CAWSAGMRQPQHF	TGTGCCTGGAGTGCAGGGATGAGGCAGCCCCAGCATTTT
few	TRBV6-5	TRBJ1-5	NA	CASSYARVNQPQHF	TGTGCCAGCAGTTACGCCAGGGTCAATCAGCCCCAGCATTTT
NA	TRBV7-9	TRBJ2-1	TRBD2	CASSFITSDNEQFF	TGTGCCAGCAGCTTCATAACTAGCGACAATGAGCAGTTCTTC
once	TRBV28	TRBJ1-5	TRBD1	CASTPSGQGNQPQHF	TGTGCCAGCACCCCTTCGGGACAGGGCAATCAGCCCCAGCATTTT
few	TRBV11-2	TRBJ2-1	NA	CASSLGGILVEEQFF	TGTGCCAGCAGTCTAGGGGGTATACTAGTAGAGGAGCAGTTCTTC
NA	TRBV5-1	TRBJ1-1	TRBD1	CASSESGTAPNTEAFF	TGCGCCAGCAGCGAATCAGGGACAGCGCCGAACACTGAAGCTTTCTTT
once	TRBV7-9	TRBJ2-7	NA	CASGPQTDKQYF	TGTGCCAGCGGGCCGCAAACGGACAAACAGTACTTC
NA	TRBV5-8	TRBJ2-7	NA	CASSLGGYLSYEQYF	TGTGCCAGCAGCCTGGGGGGCTACCTTTCCTACGAGCAGTACTTC
NA	TRBV4-1	TRBJ1-2	TRBD1	CASSQDRARDRRLENYGYTF	TGCGCCAGCAGCCAAGATCGAGCCCGGGACAGGAGGCTCGAGAACTATGGCTACACCTTC
NA	TRBV10-3	TRBJ1-2	NA	CAITPGLGGYTF	TGTGCCATCACGCCCGGACTGGGCGGCTACACCTTC
NA	TRBV15	TRBJ2-7	TRBD1	CATSRIGTVPYEQYF	TGTGCCACCAGCAGAATAGGGACAGTCCCCTACGAGCAGTACTTC
few	TRBV10-3	TRBJ1-1	NA	CAISDIRGNAEAFF	TGTGCCATCAGTGATATCAGGGGAAACGCTGAAGCTTTCTTT
once	TRBV6-5	TRBJ2-5	TRBD1	CASSLQGEETQYF	TGTGCCAGCAGTCTACAGGGGGAAGAGACCCAGTACTTC
NA	TRBV7-2	TRBJ1-4	NA	CASSLQGEKLFF	TGTGCCAGCAGCTTACAGGGGGAAAAACTGTTTTTT
NA	TRBV7-2	TRBJ2-3	TRBD2	CASSAGRAGWDTQYF	TGTGCCAGCAGCGCCGGGAGGGCGGGTTGGGATACGCAGTATTTT
few	TRBV18	TRBJ1-5	NA	CASSPPGQGNQPQHF	TGTGCCAGCTCACCACCTGGGCAGGGTAATCAGCCCCAGCATTTT
NA	TRBV19	TRBJ2-7	TRBD1	CASSTGQGGYEQYF	TGTGCCAGTAGCACGGGACAGGGAGGGTACGAGCAGTACTTC
NA	TRBV27	TRBJ2-2	NA	CASSSYREWGGTGELFF	TGTGCCAGCAGTTCATACAGGGAATGGGGGGGCACCGGGGAGCTGTTTTTT
NA	TRBV7-8	TRBJ2-3	TRBD2	CASTRTSGITDTQYF	TGTGCCAGCACCAGGACTAGCGGGATCACAGATACGCAGTATTTT